The clone carrying this TCR beta chain has a single count. Per germline, CDR1 DFQATT and CDR2 SNEGSKA (reference sequence). CDR3 length: 11 residues. J was trimmed by 5 bases and V by 5 bases; bases with no gene match: 1. This record belongs to a study of T cell changes during pregnancy in multiple sclerosis. Here immunoSEQ multiplex PCR was the method, and the copy in TCRdb shows in-frame clones only, minus some. The table lists about 59,000 clones, around 93% of them singletons, with about 0.33% in the top ten. The sequence was collected from a female donor with multiple sclerosis, enrolled in a pregnancy study. The rearrangement uses TRBV20-1 and TRBJ1-1, with TRBD1 matching 8 bases. This material consisted of CD4+ T cells from peripheral blood mononuclear cells, taken before pregnancy. DNA of the CDR3: TGCAGTGCTCGGGACAGGACTGAAGCTTTCTTT. Residues: CSARDRTEAFF.